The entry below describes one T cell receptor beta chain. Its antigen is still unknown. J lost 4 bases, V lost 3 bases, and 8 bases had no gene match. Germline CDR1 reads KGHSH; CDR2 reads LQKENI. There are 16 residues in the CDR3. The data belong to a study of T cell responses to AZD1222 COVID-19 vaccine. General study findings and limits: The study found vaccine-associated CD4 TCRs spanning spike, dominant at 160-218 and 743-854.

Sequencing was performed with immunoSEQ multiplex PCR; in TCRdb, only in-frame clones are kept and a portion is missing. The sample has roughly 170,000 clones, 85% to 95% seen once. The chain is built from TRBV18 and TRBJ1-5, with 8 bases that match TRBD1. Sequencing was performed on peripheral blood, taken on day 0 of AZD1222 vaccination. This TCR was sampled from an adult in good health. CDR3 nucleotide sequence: TGTGCCAGCTCACCCACCGGACAGGGTAGAAATCAGCCCCAGCATTTT. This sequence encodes CASSPTGQGRNQPQHF.